The T cell receptor (beta chain) under discussion was sequenced for a study of human T cells and chemical hapten exposure. The library tagged individual cDNA molecules with unique molecular identifiers. From the RACE reads, TCRdb called clonotypes with MiXCR, one entry per CDR3 protein. The data show about 190,000 distinct CDR3 sequences, approximately 24% seen once. Specified time point: patch test 3, about 24 weeks after DPC sensitization. Described treatment: therapeutic diphenylcyclopropenone sensitization with weekly scalp DPC. The CDR3 spans 15 residues. V was pared by 7 bases and J by 1 base, with 4 bases of the junction left unmatched. Germline CDR1 DFQATT, CDR2 SNEGSKA (reference sequence). This clonotype has ten or more counts.

Sequenced material: whole blood, taken in connection with sensitization to the hapten diphenylcyclopropenone (DPC). This sequence originates from a woman aged 40 to 50 with alopecia areata. Some clones in this sample may be carry-over from other donors' samples. The chain carries TRBV20-1 and TRBJ2-5; 15 positions match TRBD2. As DNA, the CDR3 is TGCAGTGGGGGACTAGCGGGAGGCCTCCAAGAGACCCAGTACTTC. It encodes CSGGLAGGLQETQYF.